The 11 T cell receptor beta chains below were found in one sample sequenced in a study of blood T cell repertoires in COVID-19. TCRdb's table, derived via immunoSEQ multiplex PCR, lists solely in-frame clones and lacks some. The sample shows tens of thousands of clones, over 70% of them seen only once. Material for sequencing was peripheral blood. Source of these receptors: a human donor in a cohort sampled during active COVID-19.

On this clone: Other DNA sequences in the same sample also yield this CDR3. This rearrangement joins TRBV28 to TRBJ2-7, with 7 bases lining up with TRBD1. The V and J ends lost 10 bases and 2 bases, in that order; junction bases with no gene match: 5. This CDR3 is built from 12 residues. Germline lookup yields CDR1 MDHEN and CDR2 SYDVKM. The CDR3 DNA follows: TGTGCCACCAGACAGGGAGCCTACGAGCAGTACTTC. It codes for CATRQGAYEQYF.

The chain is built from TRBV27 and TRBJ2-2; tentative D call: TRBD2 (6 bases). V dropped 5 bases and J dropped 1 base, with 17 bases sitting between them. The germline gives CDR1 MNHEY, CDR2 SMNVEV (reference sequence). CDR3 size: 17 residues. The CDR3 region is CASSRGYGGMNTGELFF. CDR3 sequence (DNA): TGTGCCAGCAGTCGGGGGTACGGAGGAATGAACACCGGGGAGCTGTTTTTT.

CDR3 sequence (DNA): TGCGCCAACAGAGATACTAGCGGGAGCACAGATACGCAGTATTTT. This gives the protein CANRDTSGSTDTQYF. The chain is built from TRBV4-1 and TRBJ2-3, with 9 bases lining up with TRBD2. Germline-derived CDR1 and CDR2 are MGHRA and YSYEKL. J was trimmed by 0 bases and V by 10 bases; bases with no gene match: 8. The CDR3 runs 15 residues.

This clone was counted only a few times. DNA for the CDR3: TGTGCCAGCAGCTTCCAACAGGATGGTGAGCAGTTCTTC. As protein: CASSFQQDGEQFF. The chain uses TRBV5-4 and TRBJ2-1; D might be TRBD1 (5 bases). The CDR3 extends over 13 amino acids. Germline CDR1 and CDR2: SGHNT and YYREEE (reference sequence). Between the trimmed V and J ends, which lost 2 bases and 9 bases, there was a span of 12 bases.

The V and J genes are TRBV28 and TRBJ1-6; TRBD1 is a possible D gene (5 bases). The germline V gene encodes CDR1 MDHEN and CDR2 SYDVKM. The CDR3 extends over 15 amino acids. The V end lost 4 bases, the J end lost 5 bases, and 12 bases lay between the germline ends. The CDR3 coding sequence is TGTGCCAGCAGTTGGGAGGGGATAAATAATTCACCCCTCCACTTT. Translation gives CASSWEGINNSPLHF.

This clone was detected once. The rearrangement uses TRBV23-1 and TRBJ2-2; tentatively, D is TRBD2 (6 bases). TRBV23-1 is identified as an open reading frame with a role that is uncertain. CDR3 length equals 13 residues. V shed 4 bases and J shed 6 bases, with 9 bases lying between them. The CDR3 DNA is TGCGCCAGCAGTCTACCGGGGGCCGGGGAGCTGTTTTTT. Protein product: CASSLPGAGELFF.

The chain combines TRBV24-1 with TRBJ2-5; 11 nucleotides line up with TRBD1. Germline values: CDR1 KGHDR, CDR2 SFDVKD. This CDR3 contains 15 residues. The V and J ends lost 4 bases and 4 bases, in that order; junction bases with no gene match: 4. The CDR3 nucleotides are TGTGCCACCAGTGACAGGGACAGGGGGGGAGAGACCCAGTACTTC. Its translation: CATSDRDRGGETQYF.

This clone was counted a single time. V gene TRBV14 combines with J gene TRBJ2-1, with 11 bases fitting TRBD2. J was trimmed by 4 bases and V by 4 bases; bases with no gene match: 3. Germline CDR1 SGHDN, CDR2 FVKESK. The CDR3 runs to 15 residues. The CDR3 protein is CASSLGTSGYNEQFF. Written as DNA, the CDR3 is TGTGCCAGCAGCCTTGGGACTAGCGGATACAATGAGCAGTTCTTC.

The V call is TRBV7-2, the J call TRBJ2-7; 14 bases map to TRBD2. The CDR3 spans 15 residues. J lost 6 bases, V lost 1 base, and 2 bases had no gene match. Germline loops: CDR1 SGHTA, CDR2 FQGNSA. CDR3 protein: CASSLVGLAGAEQYF. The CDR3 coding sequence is TGTGCCAGCAGCTTAGTGGGACTAGCGGGGGCCGAGCAGTACTTC.

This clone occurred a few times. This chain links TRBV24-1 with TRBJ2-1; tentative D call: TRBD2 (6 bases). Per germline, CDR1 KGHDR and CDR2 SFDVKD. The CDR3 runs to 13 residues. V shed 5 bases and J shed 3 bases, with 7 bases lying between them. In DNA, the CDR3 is TGTGCCACCAGTGTCGGGGGCTACAATGAGCAGTTCTTC. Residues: CATSVGGYNEQFF.

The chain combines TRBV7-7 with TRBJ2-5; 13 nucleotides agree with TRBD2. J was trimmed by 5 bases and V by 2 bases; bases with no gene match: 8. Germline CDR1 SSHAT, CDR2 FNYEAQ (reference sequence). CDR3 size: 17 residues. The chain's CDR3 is CASSLLGTSGAGETQYF. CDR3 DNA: TGTGCCAGCAGCTTATTGGGGACTAGCGGGGCGGGGGAGACCCAGTACTTC.